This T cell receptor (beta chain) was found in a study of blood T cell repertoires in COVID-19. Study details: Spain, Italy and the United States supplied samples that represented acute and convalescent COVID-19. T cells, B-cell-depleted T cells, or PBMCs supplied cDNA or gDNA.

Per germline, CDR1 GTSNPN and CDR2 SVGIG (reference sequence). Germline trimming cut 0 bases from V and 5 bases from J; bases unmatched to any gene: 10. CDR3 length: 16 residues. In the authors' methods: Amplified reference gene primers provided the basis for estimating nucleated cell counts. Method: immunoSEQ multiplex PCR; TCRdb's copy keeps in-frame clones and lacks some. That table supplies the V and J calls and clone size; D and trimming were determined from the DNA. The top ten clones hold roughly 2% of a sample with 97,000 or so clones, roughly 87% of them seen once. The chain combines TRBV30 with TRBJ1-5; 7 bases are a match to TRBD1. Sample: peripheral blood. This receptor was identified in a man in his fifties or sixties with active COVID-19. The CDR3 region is CAWSVGTVNVDQPQHF. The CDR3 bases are TGTGCCTGGAGTGTAGGGACAGTTAACGTCGATCAGCCCCAGCATTTT.